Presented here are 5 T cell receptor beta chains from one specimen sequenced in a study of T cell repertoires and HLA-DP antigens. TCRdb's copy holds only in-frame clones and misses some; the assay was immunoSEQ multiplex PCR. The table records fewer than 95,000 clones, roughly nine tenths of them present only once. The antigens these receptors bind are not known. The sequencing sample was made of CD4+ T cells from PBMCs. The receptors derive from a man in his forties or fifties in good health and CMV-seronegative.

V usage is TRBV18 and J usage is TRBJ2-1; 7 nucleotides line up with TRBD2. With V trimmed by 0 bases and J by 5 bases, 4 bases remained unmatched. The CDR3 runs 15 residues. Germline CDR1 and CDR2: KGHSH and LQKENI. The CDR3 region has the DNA TGTGCCAGCTCACCACCTCAGGGAGGGCACAATGAGCAGTTCTTC. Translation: CASSPPQGGHNEQFF.

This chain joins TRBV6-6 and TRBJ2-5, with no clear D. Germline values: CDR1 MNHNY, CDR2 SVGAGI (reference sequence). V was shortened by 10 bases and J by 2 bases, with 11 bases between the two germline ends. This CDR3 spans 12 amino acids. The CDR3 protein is CATRSGQETQYF. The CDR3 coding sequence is TGTGCCACAAGATCAGGACAAGAGACCCAGTACTTC.

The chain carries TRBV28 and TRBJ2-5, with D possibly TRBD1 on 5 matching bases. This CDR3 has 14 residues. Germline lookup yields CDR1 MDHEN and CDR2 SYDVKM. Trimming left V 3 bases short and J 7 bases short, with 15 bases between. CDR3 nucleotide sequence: TGTGCCAGCAGTTTTTTAGGGGATGTCGGGACCCAGTACTTC. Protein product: CASSFLGDVGTQYF.

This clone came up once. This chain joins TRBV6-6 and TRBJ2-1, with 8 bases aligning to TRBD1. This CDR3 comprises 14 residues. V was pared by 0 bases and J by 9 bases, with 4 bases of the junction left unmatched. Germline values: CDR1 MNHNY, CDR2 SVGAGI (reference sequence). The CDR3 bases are TGTGCCAGCAGTTACTCGGCAGGGGGCATTGAGCAGTTCTTC. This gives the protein CASSYSAGGIEQFF.

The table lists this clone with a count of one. DNA for the CDR3: TGTGCCAGCAGCGTCCCTAAGACAGGGAGCACCGGGGAGCTGTTTTTT. Amino acids: CASSVPKTGSTGELFF. The J gene is TRBJ2-2, the V gene TRBV5-4; TRBD1 matches at 7 bases. The CDR3 sequence is 16 residues long. Germline-derived CDR1 and CDR2 are SGHNT and YYREEE (reference sequence). Losses at the gene ends were 4 bases for V and 4 bases for J; bases not matched to a gene: 10.